The 5 T cell receptor beta chains below all came from one sample that was sequenced in a study of cytotoxic CD8 clonotypes in ibrutinib-treated CLL listed by TCRdb under 2021. The sample's time point, from its label and the paper: progressive disease on ibrutinib. The method behind the library was the immunoSEQ multiplex PCR assay. In TCRdb, the immuneACCESS table is reduced to in-frame sequences with V and J assigned. These tables do not hold every clone; where another copy was compared, an unresolved V gene accounts for under half, and the others remain unexplained. This sample is represented by nearly 300,000 clones; 76% of them were singletons. The ten top clones hold about 5.7% of the sample. The source was PBMCs, collected at disease progression, from a patient treated with ibrutinib. The origin of the receptors is a human donor with chronic lymphocytic leukemia.

The chain uses TRBV10-3 and TRBJ2-7; 7 nucleotides line up with TRBD2. The V gene's germline CDR1 is ENHRY and CDR2 SYGVKD. The CDR3 is 14 amino acids. V trimming: 8 bases; J trimming: 4 bases; junction bases outside the gene matches: 11. The CDR3 protein is CAIGSLGGSYEQYF. CDR3 sequence (DNA): TGTGCCATCGGTAGTCTCGGCGGGAGTTACGAGCAGTACTTC.

V and J are TRBV13 and TRBJ1-1; D perhaps matches TRBD1 (5 bases). CDR3 length: 14 amino acids. In germline, CDR1 is PRHDT, CDR2 FYEKMQ (reference sequence). Deletions cut 3 bases from V and 2 bases from J, with 10 bases between. CDR3 in amino acids: CASSLRGINTEAFF. The CDR3 DNA reads TGTGCCAGCAGCTTGCGGGGCATCAACACTGAAGCTTTCTTT.

This clone has more than one count but fewer than ten. The chain links TRBV4-1 to TRBJ1-1; D ambiguous. From germline, CDR1 is MGHRA and CDR2 YSYEKL. The CDR3 runs to 15 residues. Trimming stripped 1 base from V and 0 bases from J, with 9 bases between. The CDR3 bases are TGCGCCAGCAGCCAAGTTCCGAGGATGAACACTGAAGCTTTCTTT. The encoded protein is CASSQVPRMNTEAFF.

The V call is TRBV19, the J call TRBJ2-1; TRBD1 agrees at 8 bases. Trimming at V came to 1 base and at J to 9 bases, leaving 8 bases not matched to a gene. CDR1 and CDR2 from the germline V gene are LNHDA and SQIVND (reference sequence). There are 15 residues in the CDR3. The CDR3 DNA sequence: TGTGCCAGTAGTATAGCCGGACAGGGCCGGGCTGAGCAGTTCTTC. This sequence encodes CASSIAGQGRAEQFF.

This chain connects TRBV6-6 to TRBJ2-5; TRBD1 agrees at 9 bases. The CDR3 is 14 amino acids. The ends lost 1 base at V and 4 bases at J; junction bases unmatched: 1. Germline loops: CDR1 MNHNY, CDR2 SVGAGI (reference sequence). Written as DNA, the CDR3 is TGTGCCAGCAGTTACTTGGACAGGGGAGAGACCCAGTACTTC. Amino acids: CASSYLDRGETQYF.